Presented here are 29 T cell receptor beta chains from one specimen sequenced in a study of PD-1 blockade in mismatch repair-deficient tumors. This table comes from immunoSEQ multiplex PCR, and its TCRdb copy is limited to in-frame clones, with some not included. The table includes under 85,000 clones, about 78% detected once. The specimen comprised peripheral blood, sampled 2 weeks after starting pembrolizumab. The receptors originated from an adult with mismatch repair-deficient cancer.

Here the CDR3 reads CASSQTGAERAFF. In DNA form, the CDR3 reads TGTGCCAGCAGCCAGACAGGGGCAGAGAGGGCTTTCTTT. The V call is TRBV5-6, the J call TRBJ1-1; 8 nucleotides line up with TRBD1. V lost 4 bases to trimming and J lost 11 bases; unmatched junction nucleotides: 10. This CDR3 is 13 amino acids long. The germline V gene encodes CDR1 SGHDT and CDR2 YYEEEE.

The V call is TRBV6-6, the J call TRBJ1-1; D gene ambiguous. The CDR3 has 12 residues. The ends were cut back, 3 bases at V and 6 bases at J, with 8 bases in the middle. Germline-derived CDR1 and CDR2 are MNHNY and SVGAGI (reference sequence). The CDR3, as DNA: TGTGCCAGCAGTTATCCAGAGGCTGAAGCTTTCTTT. This gives the protein CASSYPEAEAFF.

The chain joins TRBV7-8 to TRBJ2-7; D is ambiguous. The V and J ends lost 1 base and 2 bases respectively, with 6 bases between them. This CDR3 spans 13 amino acids. Germline values: CDR1 SGHVS, CDR2 FQNEAQ. CDR3 in DNA: TGTGCCAGCAGCTTAGGGACCACCTACGAGCAGTACTTC. Translation: CASSLGTTYEQYF.

In its sample, this clone was seen once. The J gene is TRBJ2-7, the V gene TRBV7-2; TRBD2 matches 13 bases. CDR1 SGHTA and CDR2 FQGNSA come from the germline V gene. The V gene end was trimmed by 2 bases and the J gene end by 2 bases; junction bases not matched to a gene: 9. The CDR3 spans 18 residues. For the CDR3, the DNA is TGTGCCAGCAGCTTACTCCTTACTAGCGGGAGGGGAACCTACGAGCAGTACTTC. Translation: CASSLLLTSGRGTYEQYF.

This CDR3 reads CASSPRLAGDNEQFF. The CDR3 nucleotides read TGTGCCAGCAGCCCCAGACTAGCGGGGGACAATGAGCAGTTCTTC. The V call is TRBV7-6, the J call TRBJ2-1; 12 bases fit TRBD2. The CDR3 covers 15 residues. Germline trimming cut 5 bases from V and 5 bases from J; bases unmatched to any gene: 4. Germline V gene sequence: CDR1 SGHVS, CDR2 FNYEAQ.

The rearrangement links TRBV6-1 to TRBJ2-5; 8 bases fit TRBD2. J was trimmed by 5 bases and V by 2 bases; bases with no gene match: 10. The CDR3 has 16 residues. Germline lookup yields CDR1 MNHNS and CDR2 SASEGT. CDR3 DNA sequence: TGTGCCAGCAGTGAAATCTGGCGGGAGGCGCTCGAGACCCAGTACTTC. It specifies CASSEIWREALETQYF.

The V and J genes are TRBV11-1 and TRBJ2-3; D is uncertain. CDR3 length: 13 residues. CDR1 and CDR2 (germline): SGHAT, FQDESV (reference sequence). Trimming removed 1 base at V and 0 bases at J, with 2 bases between. CDR3 sequence: CASSLESTDTQYF. In DNA form, the CDR3 reads TGTGCCAGCAGCTTAGAAAGCACAGATACGCAGTATTTT.

This clone was detected once. The rearrangement joins TRBV27 to TRBJ1-5; D unresolved. CDR1 is MNHEY and CDR2 is SMNVEV in the germline V gene (reference sequence). This CDR3 has 12 amino acids. Trimming removed 4 bases at V and 7 bases at J, with 8 bases between. The CDR3 nucleotides are TGTGCCAGCAGTTCCGGGTTGCAGCCCCAGCATTTT. Its translation is CASSSGLQPQHF.

The chain carries TRBV7-9 and TRBJ2-7; D is undetermined. Germline V gives CDR1 SEHNR, CDR2 FQNEAQ (reference sequence). Trimming shortened V by 6 bases and J by 1 base, and 4 bases separated the two germline ends. The CDR3 is made up of 11 amino acids. The CDR3 DNA follows: TGTGCCAGCAGGGGTTCCTACGAGCAGTACTTC. It specifies CASRGSYEQYF.

The chain joins TRBV2 to TRBJ1-1; D is uncertain. V dropped 1 base and J dropped 5 bases, with 11 bases sitting between them. Germline CDR1 and CDR2: SNHLY and FYNNEI. The CDR3 is 14 residues long. The CDR3 DNA sequence: TGTGCCAGCAGTGAAGGGTCTTGGTGGACTGAAGCTTTCTTT. This gives the protein CASSEGSWWTEAFF.

This chain links TRBV30 with TRBJ2-1; TRBD1 matches 8 bases. Germline trimming cut 5 bases from V and 5 bases from J; bases unmatched to any gene: 5. The CDR3 loop spans 13 amino acids. Per germline, CDR1 GTSNPN and CDR2 SVGIG (reference sequence). The chain's CDR3 is CAWDRGFNNEQFF. DNA for the CDR3: TGTGCCTGGGACAGGGGATTCAACAATGAGCAGTTCTTC.

This clone showed up just a few times. The V call is TRBV19, the J call TRBJ2-7, with 9 nucleotides matching TRBD2. The CDR3 length is 15 residues. V gave up 2 bases and J gave up 2 bases; unmatched junction bases: 4. CDR1 and CDR2 from the germline V gene are LNHDA and SQIVND (reference sequence). In nucleotides, the CDR3 is TGTGCCAGTAGTATACCGGCGGGAGGGACCTACGAGCAGTACTTC. It yields the protein CASSIPAGGTYEQYF.

This chain joins TRBV9 and TRBJ2-7; TRBD1 might be the D (5 bases). CDR1 is SGDLS, CDR2 YYNGEE, per germline. The CDR3 totals 12 residues. Trimming cost V 3 bases and J 6 bases, with 10 bases left between them. CDR3 in amino acids: CASSGAGREQYF. As DNA, the CDR3 is TGTGCCAGCAGCGGGGCAGGGCGCGAGCAGTACTTC.

The chain uses TRBV25-1 and TRBJ1-2, with D perhaps matching TRBD1 (6 bases). Per germline, CDR1 MGHDK and CDR2 SYGVNS. This CDR3 has 13 amino acids. Trimming cost V 6 bases and J 5 bases, with 13 bases left between them. Written as DNA, the CDR3 is TGTGCCAGCAGCGGACAGACTGGGTATGGCTACACCTTC. Encoded protein: CASSGQTGYGYTF.

The V gene is TRBV7-2, the J gene TRBJ2-7; D possibly matches TRBD1 or TRBD2 (6 bases each). The CDR3 loop spans 15 amino acids. V was cut by 2 bases and J by 2 bases, with 13 bases left in between. CDR1 is SGHTA and CDR2 is FQGNSA in the germline V gene. CDR3 sequence reads: CASSLIVGGTYEQYF. CDR3 DNA: TGTGCCAGCAGCTTAATTGTCGGGGGCACCTACGAGCAGTACTTC.

The genes are TRBV11-3 and TRBJ2-3, with D unclear. The CDR3 totals 17 residues. The germline V gene has CDR1 SGHNT and CDR2 YENEEA. V was pared by 3 bases and J by 2 bases, with 18 bases between. The CDR3 loop is CASSFPPKGTHTDTQYF. The CDR3 bases are TGTGCCAGCAGCTTCCCCCCCAAAGGCACACACACAGATACGCAGTATTTT.

This clone was counted between two and nine times. The chain joins TRBV10-3 to TRBJ2-2; D is unclear. The length of the CDR3 is 11 residues. Trimming shortened V by 4 bases and J by 7 bases, and 4 bases separated the two germline ends. Germline V gene sequence: CDR1 ENHRY, CDR2 SYGVKD. CDR3 residues: CAISAGGELFF. The CDR3 bases are TGTGCCATCAGTGCAGGCGGGGAGCTGTTTTTT.

V gene TRBV7-2 combines with J gene TRBJ1-1; no definite D call. CDR3 length: 14 amino acids. V lost 0 bases to trimming and J lost 3 bases, with 8 bases between them. CDR1 is SGHTA, CDR2 FQGNSA, per germline. CDR3 nucleotides: TGTGCCAGCAGCTTAGCCAATGGGGACACTGAAGCTTTCTTT. Protein sequence: CASSLANGDTEAFF.

This chain links TRBV2 with TRBJ1-1; unclear D gene. Germline assignment: CDR1 SNHLY and CDR2 FYNNEI. This CDR3 has 11 residues. V shed 8 bases and J shed 2 bases, with 6 bases lying between them. CDR3 bases: TGTGCCAGCGAGGGCAACACTGAAGCTTTCTTT. Its translation: CASEGNTEAFF.

The chain uses TRBV19 and TRBJ1-1; no firm D call. The CDR3 covers 12 residues. CDR1 and CDR2 from the germline V gene are LNHDA and SQIVND (reference sequence). Deletions cut 5 bases from V and 8 bases from J, with 12 bases between. CDR3 in amino acids: CASSYGTAEAFF. Here the CDR3 DNA reads TGTGCCAGTAGTTACGGAACGGCCGAAGCTTTCTTT.

This CDR3 is CASSIDRVNTEAFF. The CDR3 DNA is TGTGCCAGCAGCATAGACAGGGTGAACACTGAAGCTTTCTTT. The chain carries TRBV2 and TRBJ1-1, with TRBD1 identical over 7 bases. Germline V gene data show CDR1 as SNHLY and CDR2 as FYNNEI. The CDR3 is 14 residues long. The V gene end was trimmed by 6 bases and the J gene end by 0 bases; junction bases not matched to a gene: 4. The full variable domain, completed using reference TRBV2 and TRBJ1-1, is EPEVTQTPSHQVTQMGQEVILRCVPISNHLYFYWYRQILGQKVEFLVSFYNNEISEKSEIFDDQFSVERPDGSNFTLKIRSTKLEDSAMYFCASSIDRVNTEAFFGQGTRLTVV.

The chain employs TRBV4-3 and TRBJ2-3; 12 bases line up with TRBD2. The V and J ends lost 1 base and 4 bases, in that order; junction bases with no gene match: 3. CDR1 LGHNA and CDR2 YSLEER come from the germline V gene. The CDR3 contains 16 residues. The CDR3 loop is CASSQGRLAGADTQYF. CDR3 coding DNA: TGCGCCAGCAGCCAAGGCAGACTAGCGGGAGCAGATACGCAGTATTTT.

The CDR3 loop is CASSTPGGMAKNIQYF. For the CDR3, the DNA is TGTGCCAGTAGTACCCCTGGCGGGATGGCCAAAAACATTCAGTACTTC. The chain couples TRBV19 to TRBJ2-4, with TRBD2 as a possible D gene (6 bases). The germline V gene has CDR1 LNHDA and CDR2 SQIVND (reference sequence). Trimming pared 4 bases from V and 1 base from J, leaving 14 bases between. The CDR3 totals 16 residues.

This chain links TRBV6-1 with TRBJ1-1, with TRBD1 as a possible D gene (5 bases). Germline CDR1 is MNHNS and CDR2 is SASEGT. Deletions cut 1 base from V and 4 bases from J, with 10 bases between. The CDR3 is 14 amino acids. The CDR3 loop reads CASSEGQGITEAFF. The CDR3 DNA is TGTGCCAGCAGTGAAGGTCAGGGCATCACTGAAGCTTTCTTT.

This clone was detected only a few times. The chain uses TRBV18 and TRBJ1-1; 9 bases map to TRBD1. In germline, CDR1 is KGHSH, CDR2 LQKENI. Trimming at V came to 3 bases and at J to 5 bases, leaving 13 bases not matched to a gene. The CDR3 has 17 residues. The DNA for the CDR3 is TGTGCCAGCTCACCCGACGGGACAGGGATAGGACTGACTGAAGCTTTCTTT. As protein: CASSPDGTGIGLTEAFF.

The chain has TRBV19 and TRBJ2-4; D unclear. V lost 4 bases, J lost 8 bases, and 15 bases lay in between. The CDR3 extends over 14 amino acids. CDR1 LNHDA and CDR2 SQIVND come from the germline V gene (reference sequence). The CDR3 spells CASSTNSLRDIQYF. The DNA of the CDR3 is TGTGCCAGTAGTACTAATAGCCTTAGGGACATTCAGTACTTC.

The V and J genes are TRBV7-2 and TRBJ1-3; D is uncertain. V lost 5 bases, J lost 2 bases, and 13 bases lay in between. The CDR3 is made up of 15 amino acids. Germline CDR1 SGHTA, CDR2 FQGNSA. CDR3 region: CASSLGGLPGNTIYF. The CDR3 DNA follows: TGTGCCAGCAGCCTCGGAGGGCTTCCTGGAAACACCATATATTTT.

This chain uses TRBV30 with TRBJ2-3; TRBD2 matches 10 bases. This CDR3 has 12 amino acids. The V segment lost 4 bases and the J segment 5 bases; nucleotides outside the gene matches: 0. The V gene's germline CDR1 is GTSNPN and CDR2 SVGIG (reference sequence). CDR3 nucleotides: TGTGCCTGGACTAGCGGGAGAGATACGCAGTATTTT. This gives the protein CAWTSGRDTQYF. The whole variable domain, remainder taken from reference TRBV30 and TRBJ2-3, is SQTIHQWPATLVQPVGSPLSLECTVEGTSNPNLYWYRQAAGRGLQLLFYSVGIGQISSEVPQNLSASRPQDRQFILSSKKLLLSDSGFYLCAWTSGRDTQYFGPGTRLTVL.

V is TRBV6-5 and J is TRBJ1-1; weak D call: TRBD1 (5 bases). V lost 7 bases, J lost 1 base, and 10 bases lay in between. Germline V gene data show CDR1 as MNHEY and CDR2 as SVGAGI. The CDR3 sequence is 13 residues long. The CDR3 DNA follows: TGTGCCAGCACTTTGGACAAGAACACTGAAGCTTTCTTT. Protein product: CASTLDKNTEAFF.